This T cell receptor (beta chain) was sequenced for a study of cytomegalovirus exposure and HLA in healthy donors. Whole-study results and caveats: Highest at DRB1 and lowest at HLA-C, TCR association rates differed among HLA loci in a later analysis. Available immune exposure information was restricted to CMV serostatus only.

Amplification used 60 Vbeta primers and 13 Jbeta primers. In the authors' methods: A later analysis counted tens of millions of unique TCR beta chains, about 10 million shared. Repertoires were generated with immunoSEQ multiplex PCR, while TCRdb's copy carries only in-frame clones and drops some. V and J calls and clone size are as listed in that table; D and trimming were resolved from the DNA. The profile shows around 150,000 clones, around 86% of them singletons. Trimming cost V 3 bases and J 6 bases, with 7 bases left between them. The CDR3 has 12 amino acids. From germline, CDR1 is ENHRY and CDR2 SYGVKD. Concerning this clone itself: Its matching antigen is unknown.

The receptor was isolated from a girl aged 2 to 10 in good health and CMV-seropositive. The specimen was PBMCs. V usage is TRBV10-3 and J usage is TRBJ2-3; D gene unclear. The CDR3 is CAISETEDTQYF. DNA of the CDR3: TGTGCCATCAGTGAAACGGAGGATACGCAGTATTTT.